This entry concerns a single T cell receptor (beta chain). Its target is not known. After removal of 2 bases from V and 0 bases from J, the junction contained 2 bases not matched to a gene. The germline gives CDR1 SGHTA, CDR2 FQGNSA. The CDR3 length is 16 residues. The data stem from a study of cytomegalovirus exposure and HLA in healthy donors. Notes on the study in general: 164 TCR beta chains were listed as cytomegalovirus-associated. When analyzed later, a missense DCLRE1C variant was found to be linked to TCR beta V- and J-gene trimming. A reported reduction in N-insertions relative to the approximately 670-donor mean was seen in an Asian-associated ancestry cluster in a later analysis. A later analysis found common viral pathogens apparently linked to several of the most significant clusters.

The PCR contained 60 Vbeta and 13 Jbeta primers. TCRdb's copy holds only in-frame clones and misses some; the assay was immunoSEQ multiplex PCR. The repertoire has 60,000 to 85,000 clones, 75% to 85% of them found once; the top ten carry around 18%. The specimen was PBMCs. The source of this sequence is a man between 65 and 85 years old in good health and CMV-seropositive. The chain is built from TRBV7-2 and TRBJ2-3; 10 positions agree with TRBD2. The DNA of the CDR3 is TGTGCCAGCAGCTTACTAGCGGGGGCTAGCACAGATACGCAGTATTTT. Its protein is CASSLLAGASTDTQYF.